A few counts support the clone carrying this T cell receptor (beta chain). Its antigen is undetermined. This specimen belongs to a study of T-cell memory formation after mild COVID-19. Study results and limitations: Pre-infection memory held some responding clones, suggesting pre-existing cross-reactive T cells responded.

One entry per CDR3 protein results from TCRdb running MiXCR on the 5' RACE reads. Among around 400,000 distinct CDR3 sequences listed, approximately 25% were seen once. Germline CDR1 is DFQATT and CDR2 is SNEGSKA (reference sequence). The CDR3 length is 18 residues. V was pared by 6 bases and J by 0 bases, with 11 bases of the junction left unmatched. What was sequenced was PBMCs or a T cell subset sorted from them (not recorded which). The chain has TRBV20-1 and TRBJ2-1; 13 bases map to TRBD2. This clonotype was obtained from an adult woman who had mild COVID-19 (a few samples of this study predate the infection). Cell type and time point are not known. CDR3 DNA sequence: TGCAGTGCAACCGGACTAGCGGGAGACCCGAGCTCCTACAATGAGCAGTTCTTC. It encodes CSATGLAGDPSSYNEQFF.